The 9 T cell receptor beta chains listed next were all sequenced from one sample in a study of T cell repertoires in cytomegalovirus infection. TCRdb recomputed calls from the reads with MiXCR, one row per CDR3 protein. Here the sample spans 700,000 to 900,000 distinct CDR3 sequences, around 29% being singletons. Antigen specificity for these receptors is unknown. Sequenced here: cultured CD8+ T cells from PBMCs, sampled from culture after CMV antigen stimulation. These receptors came from a human donor in good health (CMV status not recorded). Some clones in this sample may be carry-over from other donors' samples.

This chain uses TRBV6-2 or TRBV6-3 with TRBJ2-2, with D possibly being TRBD2 (7 bases). The V gene lost 7 bases and the J gene lost 6 bases, with 12 bases spanning the gap. This CDR3 is built from 13 residues. Looked up from germline, CDR1 is MNHEY and CDR2 is SVGEGT. CDR3 nucleotides: TGTGCCAGCACCGAGGGGGGGTCCGGGGAGCTGTTTTTT. Amino acids: CASTEGGSGELFF.

This rearrangement joins TRBV4-1 to TRBJ1-2, with a weak D call TRBD1 (5 bases). The CDR3 consists of 15 residues. Germline V gene lookup returns CDR1 MGHRA and CDR2 YSYEKL. V lost 1 base and J 7 bases, leaving 16 bases between the germline ends. This chain's CDR3 is CASSQVVGRGGGYTF. The CDR3 coding sequence is TGCGCCAGCAGCCAAGTGGTCGGAAGGGGAGGTGGCTACACCTTC.

This clonotype showed up just a few times. The chain couples TRBV27 to TRBJ2-3; the D gene is possibly TRBD2 (5 bases). Germline loops: CDR1 MNHEY, CDR2 SMNVEV (reference sequence). Trimming removed 4 bases at V and 0 bases at J, with 11 bases between. This CDR3 has 15 residues. The CDR3 is CASSWTAVSTDTQYF. The DNA for the CDR3 is TGTGCCAGCAGTTGGACTGCGGTTAGCACAGATACGCAGTATTTT.

The CDR3 DNA follows: TGTGCCATCAGTGAATACACTCTCGACAGGGTTAACACTGAAGCTTTCTTT. Translated: CAISEYTLDRVNTEAFF. The chain uses TRBV10-3 and TRBJ1-1; TRBD1 matches at 7 bases. V shed 3 bases, J shed 2 bases, and the junction held 12 bases outside the gene matches. The CDR3 covers 17 residues. In germline, CDR1 is ENHRY, CDR2 SYGVKD.

The chain couples TRBV12-5 to TRBJ1-4, with D possibly being TRBD1 (6 bases). CDR3 size: 15 residues. Germline CDR1 and CDR2: LGHNT and FRNRAP. Trimming removed 1 base at V and 0 bases at J, with 6 bases between. CDR3 in DNA: TGTGCTAGTGGTTTGGGGACAGCAACTAATGAAAAACTGTTTTTT. It specifies CASGLGTATNEKLFF.

The chain combines TRBV18 with TRBJ2-4; 9 positions match TRBD2. Germline CDR1 and CDR2: KGHSH and LQKENI. V was clipped by 2 bases and J by 0 bases; unmatched bases: 17. The CDR3 runs 21 residues. The CDR3: CASSPARVVAGALLAKNIQYF. The CDR3, as DNA: TGTGCCAGCTCACCAGCCCGGGTCGTAGCGGGGGCCCTACTAGCCAAAAACATTCAGTACTTC.

This chain links TRBV19 with TRBJ1-1; D remains ambiguous. V was trimmed by 3 bases and J by 4 bases, leaving 15 bases between them. Germline loops: CDR1 LNHDA, CDR2 SQIVND (reference sequence). The CDR3 is made up of 15 amino acids. CDR3 in amino acids: CASSMLGISGTEAFF. The CDR3 region has the DNA TGTGCCAGTAGTATGCTGGGCATAAGTGGCACTGAAGCTTTCTTT.

V gene TRBV27 combines with J gene TRBJ2-7; the match to TRBD1 covers 8 bases. V was pared by 5 bases and J by 3 bases, with 6 bases of the junction left unmatched. CDR3 length: 14 amino acids. Germline CDR1 is MNHEY and CDR2 is SMNVEV (reference sequence). The DNA of the CDR3 is TGTGCCAGCAGTACTCCCGGACAGGGCTACGAGCAGTACTTC. Amino acids: CASSTPGQGYEQYF.

This sequence joins TRBV6-1 and TRBJ1-1, with D possibly TRBD1 on 5 matching bases. This CDR3 has 16 residues. The germline V and J ends were trimmed by 1 base and 2 bases, with 14 bases remaining between them. CDR1 and CDR2 from the germline V gene are MNHNS and SASEGT. The CDR3 protein is CASSEGVVRENTEAFF. CDR3 coding DNA: TGTGCCAGCAGTGAAGGTGTTGTCAGGGAAAACACTGAAGCTTTCTTT.